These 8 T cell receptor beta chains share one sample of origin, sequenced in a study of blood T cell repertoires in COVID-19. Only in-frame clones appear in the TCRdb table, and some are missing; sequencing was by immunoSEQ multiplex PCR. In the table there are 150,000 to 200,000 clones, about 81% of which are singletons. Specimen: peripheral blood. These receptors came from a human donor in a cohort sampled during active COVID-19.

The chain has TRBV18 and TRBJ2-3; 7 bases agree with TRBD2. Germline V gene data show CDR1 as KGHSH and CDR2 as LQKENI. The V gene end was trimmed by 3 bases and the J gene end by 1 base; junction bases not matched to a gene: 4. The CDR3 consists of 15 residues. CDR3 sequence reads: CASSPGGLGTDTQYF. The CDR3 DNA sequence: TGTGCCAGCTCACCGGGGGGGTTGGGCACAGATACGCAGTATTTT.

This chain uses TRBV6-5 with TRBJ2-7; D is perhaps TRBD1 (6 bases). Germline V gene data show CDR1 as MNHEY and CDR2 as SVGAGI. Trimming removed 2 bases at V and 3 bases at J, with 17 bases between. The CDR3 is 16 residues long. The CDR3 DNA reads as TGTGCCAGCAGTTACGTCCCAGGGGCCTTCGACTACGAGCAGTACTTC. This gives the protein CASSYVPGAFDYEQYF.

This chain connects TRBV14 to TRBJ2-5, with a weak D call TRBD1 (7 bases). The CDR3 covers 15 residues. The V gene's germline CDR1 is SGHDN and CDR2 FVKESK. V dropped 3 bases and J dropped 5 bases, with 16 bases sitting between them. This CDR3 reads CASSHYRGGGETQYF. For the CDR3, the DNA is TGTGCCAGCAGCCACTACAGGGGAGGCGGTGAGACCCAGTACTTC.

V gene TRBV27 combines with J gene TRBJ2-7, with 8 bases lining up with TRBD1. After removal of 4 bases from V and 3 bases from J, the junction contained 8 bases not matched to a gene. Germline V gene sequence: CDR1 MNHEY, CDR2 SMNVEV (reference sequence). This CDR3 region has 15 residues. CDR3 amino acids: CASSSQGDRGYEQYF. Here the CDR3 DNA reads TGTGCCAGCAGTTCCCAGGGAGACAGGGGCTACGAGCAGTACTTC.

The CDR3 DNA reads as TGTGCCAGCAGACCTCTGGGACTAGCGGGAAAGGCTGGGGCCAACGTCCTGACTTTC. It translates to CASRPLGLAGKAGANVLTF. This sequence joins TRBV2 and TRBJ2-6, with 13 bases matching TRBD2. This CDR3 spans 19 amino acids. CDR1 is SNHLY and CDR2 is FYNNEI in the germline V gene. V lost 6 bases, J lost 2 bases, and 10 bases stayed unmatched.

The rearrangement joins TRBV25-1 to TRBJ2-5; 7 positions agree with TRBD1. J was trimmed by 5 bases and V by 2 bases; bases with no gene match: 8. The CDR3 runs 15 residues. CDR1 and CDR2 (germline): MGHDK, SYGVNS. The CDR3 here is CASSERTGPSETQYF. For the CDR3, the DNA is TGTGCCAGCAGTGAAAGGACAGGCCCCTCGGAGACCCAGTACTTC.

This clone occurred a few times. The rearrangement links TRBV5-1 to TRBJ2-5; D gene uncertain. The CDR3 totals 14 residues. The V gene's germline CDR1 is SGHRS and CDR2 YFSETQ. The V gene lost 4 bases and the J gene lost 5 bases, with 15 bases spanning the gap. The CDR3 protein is CASSPNLNRETQYF. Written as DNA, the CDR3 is TGCGCCAGCAGCCCCAACTTAAACCGGGAGACCCAGTACTTC.

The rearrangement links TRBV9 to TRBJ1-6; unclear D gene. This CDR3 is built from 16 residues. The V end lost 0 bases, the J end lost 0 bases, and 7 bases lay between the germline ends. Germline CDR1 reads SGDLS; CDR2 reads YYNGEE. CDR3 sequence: CASSVVDVSYNSPLHF. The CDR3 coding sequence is TGTGCCAGCAGCGTAGTAGATGTCTCCTATAATTCACCCCTCCACTTT.